The 20 T cell receptor beta chains presented below share a single source sample, sequenced in a study of T cell repertoires in cytomegalovirus infection. TCRdb used MiXCR to reprocess the reads, holding one entry per CDR3 protein. The sample holds about 830,000 distinct CDR3 sequences, approximately 30% seen once. No antigen is known for these receptors. Specimen: cultured CD8+ T cells from PBMCs, collected from culture after CMV antigen stimulation. The source of these receptors is a human donor in good health (CMV status not recorded). Some clones in this sample may be carry-over from other donors' samples.

This clonotype was detected a few times. The chain combines TRBV2 with TRBJ1-2; TRBD1 is a possible D gene (5 bases). V was clipped by 10 bases and J by 6 bases, with 15 bases between them. The germline V gene has CDR1 SNHLY and CDR2 FYNNEI. The CDR3 is 12 residues long. The CDR3 sequence: CATKSGGNGYTF. DNA of the CDR3: TGTGCCACTAAAAGCGGGGGTAATGGCTACACCTTC.

The CDR3 sequence is CASSQERVTRAGELFF. The DNA of the CDR3 is TGCGCCAGCAGCCAAGAACGAGTAACGAGGGCCGGGGAGCTGTTTTTT. V is TRBV4-3 and J is TRBJ2-2; D might be TRBD2 (5 bases). The CDR3 consists of 16 residues. CDR1 and CDR2 (germline): LGHNA, YSLEER. The V end was cut by 0 bases, the J end by 6 bases, with 14 bases between.

This clonotype was seen once. The chain carries TRBV28 and TRBJ2-7; 7 bases match TRBD1. The germline CDR1 and CDR2 sequences are MDHEN and SYDVKM. The CDR3 loop spans 16 amino acids. Trimming took 6 bases from V and 2 from J; bases not matched to a gene: 13. This CDR3 reads CASSPPKTGTAYEQYV. CDR3 sequence (DNA): TGTGCCAGCAGCCCCCCGAAGACAGGGACAGCCTACGAGCAGTACGTC.

This clonotype has at least ten counts. The J gene is TRBJ1-1, the V gene TRBV5-6, with unresolved D. In germline, CDR1 is SGHDT, CDR2 YYEEEE. The CDR3 sequence is 14 residues long. Trimming left V 2 bases short and J 1 base short, with 9 bases between. This CDR3 reads CASSFRGRNTEAFF. The DNA of the CDR3 is TGTGCCAGCAGCTTTCGCGGGAGGAACACTGAAGCTTTCTTT.

This clonotype was counted only a few times. The genes are TRBV7-2 and TRBJ1-2; TRBD1 might be the D (5 bases). Trimming left V 5 bases short and J 4 bases short, with 11 bases between. This CDR3 comprises 13 residues. The V gene's germline CDR1 is SGHTA and CDR2 FQGNSA. The CDR3 DNA is TGTGCCAGCAGCCCGCCTACAGGCTATGGCTACACCTTC. Translating gives CASSPPTGYGYTF.

This chain connects TRBV5-1 to TRBJ2-1; D remains unclear. This CDR3 spans 16 amino acids. V was clipped by 1 base and J by 12 bases, with 23 bases between them. Germline V gene data show CDR1 as SGHRS and CDR2 as YFSETQ. This chain's CDR3 is CASSLPLGLGPVGQFF. The CDR3 DNA reads TGCGCCAGCAGCTTGCCCCTAGGGCTCGGGCCAGTCGGGCAGTTCTTC.

The chain recombines TRBV10-3 with TRBJ1-2, with D possibly TRBD1 on 6 matching bases. Deletions cut 3 bases from V and 4 bases from J, with 12 bases between. Germline values: CDR1 ENHRY, CDR2 SYGVKD. The CDR3 consists of 14 residues. This chain's CDR3 is CAISDVGGPYGYTF. DNA of the CDR3: TGTGCCATCAGTGACGTTGGGGGGCCCTATGGCTACACCTTC.

V usage is TRBV10-2 and J usage is TRBJ1-2, with a possible D match to TRBD1 (5 bases). V was pared by 9 bases and J by 5 bases, with 10 bases between. Looked up from germline, CDR1 is WSHSY and CDR2 is SAAADI. The length of the CDR3 is 11 residues. CDR3 protein: CASRGGYGYTF. The DNA of the CDR3 is TGCGCCAGTAGGGGCGGGTATGGCTACACCTTC.

This CDR3 reads CASSFRPGVNEQFF. CDR3 nucleotides: TGTGCCAGCAGCTTTAGGCCAGGGGTGAATGAGCAGTTCTTC. The J gene is TRBJ2-1, the V gene TRBV7-9, with a weak D call TRBD1 (6 bases). CDR1 is SEHNR, CDR2 FQNEAQ, per germline (reference sequence). The CDR3 sequence is 14 residues long. V dropped 3 bases and J dropped 7 bases, with 13 bases sitting between them.

This clonotype was seen many times. The chain combines TRBV12-3 or TRBV12-4 with TRBJ1-5, with a weak D call TRBD1 (5 bases). The CDR3 loop spans 14 amino acids. The V end lost 6 bases, the J end lost 3 bases, and 12 bases lay between the germline ends. CDR3 region: CASSKGVANQPQHF. For the CDR3, the DNA is TGTGCCAGCAGCAAAGGGGTGGCCAATCAGCCCCAGCATTTT.

A few counts support this clonotype. The chain links TRBV7-9 to TRBJ1-5; 8 nucleotides line up with TRBD1. J gave up 2 bases and V 5 bases, and 17 bases lay outside the gene matches. There are 19 residues in the CDR3. From germline, CDR1 is SEHNR and CDR2 FQNEAQ (reference sequence). CDR3 protein: CASSPQGVLGQGGNQPQHF. The CDR3 region has the DNA TGTGCCAGCAGCCCTCAAGGAGTTCTCGGACAGGGAGGCAATCAGCCCCAGCATTTT.

This chain joins TRBV5-6 and TRBJ1-6, with 9 bases lining up with TRBD1. The germline CDR1 and CDR2 sequences are SGHDT and YYEEEE. CDR3 length: 20 amino acids. J lost 0 bases, V lost 1 base, and 11 bases had no gene match. CDR3 sequence (DNA): TGTGCCAGCAGCTTGTTCGAGACAGGGGGAGGAAGCTCCTATAATTCACCCCTCCACTTT. Translating it yields CASSLFETGGGSSYNSPLHF.

The chain carries TRBV7-9 and TRBJ2-1, with unresolved D. CDR1 and CDR2 from the germline V gene are SEHNR and FQNEAQ (reference sequence). Trimming stripped 5 bases from V and 7 bases from J, with 12 bases between. The CDR3 consists of 13 residues. CDR3 nucleotides: TGTGCCAGCAGCCCAGAAATTGGGAATGAGCAGTTCTTC. Protein: CASSPEIGNEQFF.

V usage is TRBV6-6 and J usage is TRBJ2-3; D remains ambiguous. Looked up from germline, CDR1 is MNHNY and CDR2 is SVGAGI (reference sequence). The ends were cut back, 7 bases at V and 1 base at J, with 6 bases in the middle. This CDR3 comprises 12 residues. This CDR3 is CASTLRTDTQYF. The CDR3 region has the DNA TGTGCCAGCACCCTACGCACAGATACGCAGTATTTT.

This chain links TRBV12-3 or TRBV12-4 with TRBJ2-7; the D call may be TRBD1 or TRBD2 (5 bases each). This CDR3 spans 13 amino acids. Trimming pared 6 bases from V and 5 bases from J, leaving 14 bases between. The CDR3 here is CASSPGRWDEQYF. CDR3 DNA sequence: TGTGCCAGCAGCCCGGGACGTTGGGACGAGCAGTACTTC.

The chain is built from TRBV7-9 and TRBJ2-3; D is unresolved. This CDR3 contains 14 residues. Germline V gene data show CDR1 as SEHNR and CDR2 as FQNEAQ (reference sequence). Trimming pared 7 bases from V and 4 bases from J, leaving 15 bases between. The CDR3 loop reads CASTFLEESDTQYF. DNA for the CDR3: TGTGCCAGCACCTTCCTAGAAGAATCAGATACGCAGTATTTT.

The table lists this clonotype with a few counts. V is TRBV11-2 and J is TRBJ1-1, with TRBD1 identical over 8 bases. Germline V gene sequence: CDR1 SGHAT, CDR2 FQNNGV. There are 14 residues in the CDR3. After removal of 5 bases from V and 5 bases from J, the junction contained 7 bases not matched to a gene. The CDR3, as DNA: TGTGCCAGCAGCAAGTGGACAGGGCGGACTGAAGCTTTCTTT. It specifies CASSKWTGRTEAFF.

This clonotype occurred a few times. The V gene is TRBV18, the J gene TRBJ2-1; 11 bases agree with TRBD1. This CDR3 is 15 amino acids long. Germline CDR1 reads KGHSH; CDR2 reads LQKENI. With V trimmed by 5 bases and J by 7 bases, 7 bases remained unmatched. The CDR3 DNA is TGTGCCAGCTCATCCGGGACAGGGGGATTGAATGAGCAGTTCTTC. Amino acid sequence: CASSSGTGGLNEQFF.

A few counts support this clonotype. The chain is built from TRBV4-1 and TRBJ1-2; D gene unclear. From germline, CDR1 is MGHRA and CDR2 YSYEKL. The CDR3 length is 14 residues. Trimming cost V 0 bases and J 1 base, with 6 bases left between them. For the CDR3, the DNA is TGCGCCAGCAGCCAAGACGCCCATAACTATGGCTACACCTTC. Amino acid sequence: CASSQDAHNYGYTF.

The sample holds a few counts of this clonotype. The chain uses TRBV3-1 and TRBJ2-7, with 7 bases fitting TRBD1. J was trimmed by 6 bases and V by 2 bases; bases with no gene match: 1. CDR1 and CDR2 from the germline V gene are LGHDT and YNNKEL (reference sequence). This CDR3 region has 12 residues. CDR3 protein: CASSQKGAEQYV. In nucleotides, the CDR3 is TGTGCCAGCAGCCAAAAGGGGGCCGAGCAGTACGTC.